These 20 T cell receptor beta chains were all obtained from the same sample, sequenced in a study of OX40 agonist ivuxolimab in advanced cancers. Libraries were prepared by immunoSEQ multiplex PCR; TCRdb keeps only in-frame clonotypes and omits some of them. The table includes 50,000 to 65,000 clones, around 80% detected once. The material was CD4+ or CD8+ T cells sorted from blood, obtained in a trial of the OX40 agonist ivuxolimab. Receptors originate from an adult with an advanced solid tumor such as melanoma, head and neck, liver or kidney cancer.

This chain links TRBV19 with TRBJ2-2; D is undetermined. Between the trimmed V and J ends, which lost 5 bases and 0 bases, there was a span of 4 bases. The germline CDR1 and CDR2 sequences are LNHDA and SQIVND (reference sequence). The CDR3 contains 13 residues. In DNA, the CDR3 is TGTGCCAGTAGTTTCGCGAACACCGGGGAGCTGTTTTTT. Protein: CASSFANTGELFF.

V and J are TRBV19 and TRBJ2-5, with 8 bases lining up with TRBD1. Germline V gene data show CDR1 as LNHDA and CDR2 as SQIVND (reference sequence). This CDR3 has 15 residues. The ends lost 3 bases at V and 4 bases at J; junction bases unmatched: 7. The CDR3 sequence: CASSIRTGFLETQYF. CDR3 sequence (DNA): TGTGCCAGTAGTATCCGGACAGGGTTTTTAGAGACCCAGTACTTC.

V and J are TRBV6-4 and TRBJ2-2, with D unclear. The CDR3 extends over 14 amino acids. CDR1 and CDR2 from the germline V gene are MRHNA and SNTAGT. The germline V and J ends were trimmed by 2 bases and 2 bases, with 6 bases remaining between them. This CDR3 reads CASSDGRNTGELFF. The CDR3 region has the DNA TGTGCCAGCAGTGACGGCAGAAACACCGGGGAGCTGTTTTTT.

This chain links TRBV7-2 with TRBJ2-7; 9 bases align to TRBD2. With 5 bases clipped from V and 4 bases from J, the junction kept 9 bases outside the gene matches. The CDR3 covers 15 residues. Germline V gene lookup returns CDR1 SGHTA and CDR2 FQGNSA. CDR3 loop: CASSPQGAGGYEQYF. The CDR3 nucleotides read TGTGCCAGCAGCCCCCAGGGCGCGGGAGGGTACGAGCAGTACTTC.

J is TRBJ1-2 and V is TRBV28, with a tentative D call TRBD1 (6 bases). The CDR3 runs to 15 residues. The V gene lost 3 bases and the J gene lost 4 bases, with 15 bases spanning the gap. Germline V gene data show CDR1 as MDHEN and CDR2 as SYDVKM. This chain's CDR3 is CASSLPGAMVYGYTF. Written as DNA, the CDR3 is TGTGCCAGCAGTTTGCCGGGGGCAATGGTCTATGGCTACACCTTC.

This rearrangement joins TRBV6-6 to TRBJ1-2; D unclear. The V and J ends lost 6 bases and 4 bases respectively, with 12 bases between them. This CDR3 is built from 13 residues. In germline, CDR1 is MNHNY, CDR2 SVGAGI (reference sequence). The CDR3 DNA sequence: TGTGCCAGCAGGGGCTCGTCCACCTATGGCTACACCTTC. It codes for CASRGSSTYGYTF.

This clone was recorded only once. The chain joins TRBV18 to TRBJ2-5; weak D call: TRBD2 (6 bases). The J call is uncertain, as TRBJ2-7 better fits the DNA end. The CDR3 extends over 14 amino acids. The germline V gene encodes CDR1 KGHSH and CDR2 LQKENI. CDR3: CASSPAGSSYEQYF. For the CDR3, the DNA is TGTGCCAGCTCACCGGCGGGGAGCTCCTACGAGCAGTACTTC.

The rearrangement links TRBV27 to TRBJ2-7, with D unresolved. Per germline, CDR1 MNHEY and CDR2 SMNVEV (reference sequence). V lost 3 bases and J lost 3, with 6 bases in between. This CDR3 has 12 amino acids. CDR3 bases: TGTGCCAGCAGTTTCCCGGGCTACGAGCAGTACTTC. Amino acid sequence: CASSFPGYEQYF.

As regards this clone: Within the sample, other DNA sequences also encode this same CDR3. The DNA for the CDR3 is TGTGCCAGTAGTATCCGAGACAGGGGTTTCGCTGGGGCCAACGTCCTGACTTTC. It is translated as CASSIRDRGFAGANVLTF. The V call is TRBV19, the J call TRBJ2-6; 8 bases map to TRBD1. Germline CDR1 is LNHDA and CDR2 is SQIVND (reference sequence). This CDR3 spans 18 amino acids. V lost 3 bases, J lost 2 bases, and 9 bases stayed unmatched.

This chain links TRBV6-4 with TRBJ2-1, with 8 bases matching TRBD2. The CDR3 spans 15 residues. V was pared by 6 bases and J by 6 bases, with 10 bases of the junction left unmatched. Germline lookup yields CDR1 MRHNA and CDR2 SNTAGT. The CDR3 DNA sequence: TGTGCCAGCAGCTTGTCGGGGGGGTTTGGCAATGAGCAGTTCTTC. This gives the protein CASSLSGGFGNEQFF.

The chain uses TRBV7-3 and TRBJ2-1; D call uncertain. Germline V lookup: CDR1 SGHTA, CDR2 FQGTGA. Deletions cut 3 bases from V and 3 bases from J, with 0 bases between. The CDR3 is 11 amino acids. The CDR3 DNA follows: TGTGCCAGCAGCTTCTACAATGAGCAGTTCTTC. Protein sequence: CASSFYNEQFF.

This clone was picked up one time. The gene calls are TRBV7-9 and TRBJ2-3, with D tentatively TRBD2 (5 bases). The CDR3 is 14 residues long. Germline values: CDR1 SEHNR, CDR2 FQNEAQ (reference sequence). Trimming took 6 bases from V and 1 from J, leaving 11 bases between them. CDR3: CASRVGSGTDTQYF. The CDR3 DNA follows: TGTGCCAGCAGAGTGGGGAGTGGCACAGATACGCAGTATTTT.

This chain links TRBV15 with TRBJ1-1, with 7 bases that match TRBD1. The trim removed 1 base at V and 5 bases at J, leaving 4 bases unmatched. From germline, CDR1 is LNHNV and CDR2 YYDKDF (reference sequence). This CDR3 has 14 residues. CDR3 region: CATSRGDRVTEAFF. The CDR3 nucleotides are TGTGCCACCAGCAGAGGCGACAGGGTAACTGAAGCTTTCTTT. The whole variable domain, remainder taken from reference TRBV15 and TRBJ1-1, is DAMVIQNPRYQVTQFGKPVTLSCSQTLNHNVMYWYQQKSSQAPKLLFHYYDKDFNNEADTPDNFQSRRPNTSFCFLDIRSPGLGDTAMYLCATSRGDRVTEAFFGQGTRLTVV.

J is TRBJ2-2 and V is TRBV6-1; 8 positions match TRBD2. The CDR3 covers 13 residues. V was clipped by 8 bases and J by 6 bases; unmatched bases: 5. CDR1 and CDR2 (germline): MNHNS, SASEGT. CDR3 sequence: CASSTSVAGELFF. DNA for the CDR3: TGTGCCAGCTCGACTAGCGTGGCCGGGGAGCTGTTTTTT.

This clone has a single count. This chain uses TRBV19 with TRBJ1-2, with TRBD1 matching over 8 bases. CDR1 is LNHDA, CDR2 SQIVND, per germline (reference sequence). Losses at the gene ends were 4 bases for V and 10 bases for J; bases not matched to a gene: 8. The CDR3 is 13 amino acids. CDR3 DNA: TGTGCCAGTAGTACCGTTCAGGGGGCCGACTACACCTTC. It codes for CASSTVQGADYTF.

The chain employs TRBV7-2 and TRBJ1-6, with D maybe TRBD1 (5 bases). Looked up from germline, CDR1 is SGHTA and CDR2 is FQGNSA. V was shortened by 2 bases and J by 7 bases, with 15 bases between the two germline ends. The CDR3 is 16 amino acids. Written as DNA, the CDR3 is TGTGCCAGCAGCTTATCCCTTCCGGCAGGGAATTCACCCCTCCACTTT. It codes for CASSLSLPAGNSPLHF.

J is TRBJ2-1 and V is TRBV4-1; 12 nucleotides match TRBD2. Trimming at V came to 5 bases and at J to 5 bases, leaving 4 bases not matched to a gene. This CDR3 comprises 15 residues. Germline lookup yields CDR1 MGHRA and CDR2 YSYEKL. CDR3 in amino acids: CASSWRLAGDNEQFF. CDR3 nucleotides: TGCGCCAGCAGCTGGAGACTAGCGGGGGACAATGAGCAGTTCTTC.

The chain uses TRBV5-1 and TRBJ2-5, with TRBD1 identical over 8 bases. V shed 4 bases, J shed 0 bases, and the junction held 8 bases outside the gene matches. The CDR3 is made up of 16 amino acids. Per germline, CDR1 SGHRS and CDR2 YFSETQ. CDR3 in DNA: TGCGCCAGCAGCATGGGACAGGACCTGTACCAAGAGACCCAGTACTTC. This codes for CASSMGQDLYQETQYF.

This clone was detected only a few times. The chain has TRBV27 and TRBJ1-1, with a weak D call TRBD1 (5 bases). Trimming took 3 bases from V and 4 from J, leaving 12 bases between them. Per germline, CDR1 MNHEY and CDR2 SMNVEV (reference sequence). This CDR3 region has 14 residues. CDR3 bases: TGTGCCAGCAGTTTCGGGGGGGGGAGCACTGAAGCTTTCTTT. It yields the protein CASSFGGGSTEAFF.

The J gene is TRBJ2-7, the V gene TRBV7-7, with 7 nucleotides matching TRBD1. Per germline, CDR1 SSHAT and CDR2 FNYEAQ (reference sequence). The CDR3 has 13 residues. The ends lost 1 base at V and 5 bases at J; junction bases unmatched: 2. Written as DNA, the CDR3 is TGTGCCAGCAGCTTAGGAGGGGGCAACGAGCAGTACTTC. Translation: CASSLGGGNEQYF.